This T cell receptor beta chain stems from a study of naive and memory T cell subsets. Study observations and caveats: Possibly reflecting memory cells re-expressing CD45RA, a few larger clonotypes occurred in naive repertoires, especially CD8.

The beta constant-region primer was an equimolar mix of two oligonucleotides covering TRBC1 and TRBC2. The ligated cDNA underwent four PCR rounds using SP2 and nested alpha and beta constant-region primers. TCRdb called the UMI-ligation and nested PCR reads again in MiXCR, with one record for every CDR3 protein. The data hold roughly 150,000 distinct CDR3 sequences, with roughly 23% observed a single time. This clonotype was observed a handful of times. Its matching antigen is unknown. CDR3 length: 14 amino acids. CDR1 and CDR2 (germline): SQVTM, ANQGSEA. J was trimmed by 12 bases and V by 6 bases; bases with no gene match: 9.

This chain connects TRBV29-1 to TRBJ2-1; TRBD2 matches at 15 bases. The receptor's source is a human donor in good health. Sequenced material: naive CD4+ T cells from blood. CDR3 bases: TGCAGCGTAGAAAGGACTAGCGGGAGGGCCAGGCAGTTCTTC. Residues: CSVERTSGRARQFF.